This TCR beta chain was identified in a study of blood T cells in healthy people across ages (dated by TCRdb to the mid-2010s). Study-level background: In model experiments, roughly one uniquely barcoded TCR beta cDNA molecule per two T cells was captured by template switching. Using deep sequencing normalized with unique cDNA molecular identifiers, the study measured how TCR beta repertoire diversity changes with age. The donors were divided into four age groups: young (average approximately 17 years), middle-aged (about 39), aged (approximately 59) and long-lived (about 79). Donors of different ages were randomly distributed across sequencing lanes to avoid experimental bias. For two donors (one aged 18 to 29 and one aged 80 or older), the study analyzed two additional independent replicas of 1 million unique cDNA reads from the same blood draw. Points the paper makes about the study in general: Because donor CMV infection status was unknown, age-related changes in expanded clonotypes were potentially confounded. Observed TCR beta diversity per million T cells fell roughly linearly with age, and a significant reduction was already apparent by age around 40. Conclusive comparison of naive and antigen-experienced compartments was prevented by the profiling of bulk unsorted PBMCs. Estimates of total diversity based on one million sequenced T cells were considered lower bounds and underestimates. Compared with the aged group, the long-lived group had more naive CD4+ T cells, fewer expanded clones and increased TCR diversity, a pattern suggesting age selection. There was a strong correlation between observed TCR beta diversity and the percentage of naive T cells measured by flow cytometry.

This clonotype appeared many times. Its antigen is not yet known. Qualities for individual bases were not recorded, and no much larger clone is one base off. Receptor libraries were prepared by 5' RACE. TCRdb shows the sequencer as Illumina HiSeq 2500. A second PCR of 7 to 11 cycles was performed with a sample-barcoded 5' primer and a J-beta primer mix. Each TCR beta cDNA molecule received a unique molecular identifier from a template-switch 5' adaptor carrying 12 random nucleotides. Each sample yielded at least 3 million CDR3-containing paired-end reads. The Mint cDNA synthesis kit, primed by a TRBC-specific oligonucleotide, was used to synthesize first-strand cDNA from all RNA. All cDNA was treated with uracil-DNA glycosylase and then went through a first 18-cycle PCR with the universal primers M1SS and BC2_uni_R. The original methods were these. Each sample was normalized by randomly selecting 1 million high-quality reads, each carrying a distinct molecular identifier. Reads with shared molecular identifiers were discarded instead of being binned into consensus sequences. CDR3 identification, clonotype clustering and error correction used MiTCR with a Q25 quality threshold and the strictest error-elimination algorithm. Lower-bound total TCR beta diversity was estimated with a nonparametric unseen species model using Euler transformation. In TCRdb, the public reads were trimmed at Q25 with fastp and aligned with MiXCR, with productive beta chains retained. Records with the same CDR3 protein are collapsed into one entry carrying the most frequent genes and DNA. TCRdb assigned the V and J calls; the authors' analysis was not used. This sample has about 900,000 distinct CDR3 sequences in its table, and around 48% of those were observed once. Of the sample, 13% falls within the top ten clones.

The donors were roughly 40 Caucasian individuals from Russia, aged roughly 6 to 95 years, who were systemically healthy. Each donor gave ten milliliters of peripheral blood, drawn into EDTA-treated Vacutainer tubes. PBMCs were isolated by Ficoll-Paque density-gradient centrifugation, with at least 7 million obtained per sample. Trizol reagent was used to extract total RNA from the PBMCs, yielding at least 6 micrograms per sample. The percentages of naive CD45RAhigh/CD27high T cells were determined by flow cytometry on a PBMC aliquot from every donor. Specimen: blood. This clonotype originated in a man aged 30-40 years in good health.

This receptor carries the CDR3 CASSLGQGRTDTQYF. Read as DNA, the sequence is TGTGCCAGCAGCTTGGGGCAGGGTCGTACAGATACGCAGTATTTT. The rearranged chain carries TRBV12-3 or TRBV12-4 and TRBJ2-3, and the D gene may be TRBD1, 5 bases matching. The CDR3 runs 15 residues from the cysteine to the phenylalanine. Only the CDR3 portion is preserved as DNA: 45 bases, with reading frame beginning at the first base. The junction carries 16 bases between V and J, which are trimmed by 6 bases and 3 bases respectively.